This T cell receptor (beta chain) was identified in a study of T cell responses to AZD1222 COVID-19 vaccine (dated by TCRdb to about 2021). Turning to the overall study: A total of under 250 trial participants underwent TCR sequencing, of whom 207 had received two doses of AZD1222 and 26 had received two doses of the MenACWY control vaccine. Trial participants were enrolled into age subgroups of 18-55, 56-69 and 70-plus years, which contained 148, 28 and 57 TCR-sequenced participants, respectively. Study-level results and caveats: Most participants were white British and females outnumbered males, and the authors suggested that clonal diversity may have been underestimated. Reportedly, close to half of the unique spike-specific TCRs recognized epitopes lying outside the regions that are mutated in the B.1.351 and B.1.1.7 variants. The whole spike protein was spanned by vaccine-associated CD4 TCRs, and dominant responses were seen in regions 160-218 and 743-854. Because no day 14 peak-response samples were available, repertoires were characterized only after the peak T cell response. In the small 56-69-year group, the increase in depth fell short of significance, most likely because of low power. Spike-specific TCR breadth and depth rose significantly after two AZD1222 doses compared with day 0 and with MenACWY recipients. Only five to seven AZD1222 recipients were SARS-CoV-2 seropositive at baseline, limiting conclusions about previously exposed vaccinees.

As to this clone: Its antigen is still unknown. Nothing much larger sits one base from this clone, and base qualities are not available.

The CDR3 regions of human TCRbeta chains were subjected to immunosequencing. Concerning the study's data processing: TCRs in the repertoires were compared against a reference library of SARS-CoV-2-specific TCRs that had been generated with the MIRA antigen-specificity platform. Breadth was defined as the fraction of unique TCRs that were SARS-CoV-2-associated, and depth was defined as the fraction of total T cells that were SARS-CoV-2-associated. Using the MIRA data, every spike-specific TCR was mapped to the spike region that the TCR reacted to and assigned to either a CD4 or a CD8 class. Log10-transformed breadth and depth values were compared by one-way ANOVA with Sidak's multiple comparisons tests. TCRdb mirrors the immuneACCESS table, restricted to in-frame sequences. Some clones are absent from its copies; in checked studies, under half trace to an unresolved V gene, and the reason for the others is unknown. The DNA gave D and trimming, while V, J and clone size come from that table. In this sample the table shows some 100,000 clones, roughly 90% of which occur a single time. Clones ranked in the top ten supply 7.1% of the sample.

V is clipped by 6 bases and J by 0 bases, and the sequence between their germline boundaries is 15 bases long. Counted from cysteine to phenylalanine, this CDR3 has 15 amino acids. Only the CDR3 region is kept as DNA, spanning 45 bases read in frame from base 1. The germline V gene specifies SGDLS as CDR1 and YYNGEE as CDR2. This specimen's time point label, interpreted: about 28 days (+/-7) after the second vaccine dose. AZD1222 recipients with second doses at about 4 weeks or about 12 weeks were pooled, because spike-specific TCR depth and breadth did not differ between schedules. The vaccinee samples were drawn from two UK trials, COV001 and COV002, one of which was a single-blind randomized controlled phase 2/3 trial testing AZD1222 (ChAdOx1 nCoV-19) in healthy adults. For TCRbeta chain sequencing, PBMC samples from trial participants were taken at day 0 and at day 28 after the second dose.

This chain joins TRBV9 to TRBJ1-1, with no confidently assigned D gene. The receptor's source is an adult who received the AZD1222 COVID-19 vaccine. The sample was peripheral blood, taken 28 days after the second AZD1222 dose. The CDR3 protein sequence reads: CASTAGYVMNTEAFF. The base sequence is TGTGCCAGCACCGCGGGGTACGTCATGAACACTGAAGCTTTCTTT.